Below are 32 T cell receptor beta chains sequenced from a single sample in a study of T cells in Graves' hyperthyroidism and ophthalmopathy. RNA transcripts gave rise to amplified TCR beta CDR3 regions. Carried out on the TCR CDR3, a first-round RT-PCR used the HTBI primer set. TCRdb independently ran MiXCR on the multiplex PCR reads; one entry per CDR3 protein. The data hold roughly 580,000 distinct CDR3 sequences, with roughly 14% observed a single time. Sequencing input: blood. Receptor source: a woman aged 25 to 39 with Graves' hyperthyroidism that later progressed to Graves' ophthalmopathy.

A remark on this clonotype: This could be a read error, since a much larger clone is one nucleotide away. CDR3 sequence (DNA): TGCAGTGCTAGGTGGGGGGCAGGGGGAGCCTACGAGCAGTTCTTC. Protein sequence: CSARWGAGGAYEQFF. V is TRBV20-1 and J is TRBJ2-7; a weak D match, TRBD1 (7 bases). The J call may be wrong; the DNA end is better matched by TRBJ2-1. The CDR3 is 15 residues long. The germline gives CDR1 DFQATT, CDR2 SNEGSKA (reference sequence).

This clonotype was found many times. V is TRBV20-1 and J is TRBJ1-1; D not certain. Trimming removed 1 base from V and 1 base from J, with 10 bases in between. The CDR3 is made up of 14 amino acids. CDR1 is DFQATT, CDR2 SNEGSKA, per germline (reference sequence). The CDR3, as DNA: TGCAGTGCTAGAGTAGGCCACGCGAACACTGAAGCTTTCTTT. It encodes CSARVGHANTEAFF.

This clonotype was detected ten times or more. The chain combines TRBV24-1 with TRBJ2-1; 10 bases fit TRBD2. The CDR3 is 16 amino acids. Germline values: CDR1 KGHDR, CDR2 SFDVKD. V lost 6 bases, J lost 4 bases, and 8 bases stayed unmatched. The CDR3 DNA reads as TGTGCCACCAGTCACCTAGCGGGAGCAGGGTACAATGAGCAGTTCTTC. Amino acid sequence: CATSHLAGAGYNEQFF.

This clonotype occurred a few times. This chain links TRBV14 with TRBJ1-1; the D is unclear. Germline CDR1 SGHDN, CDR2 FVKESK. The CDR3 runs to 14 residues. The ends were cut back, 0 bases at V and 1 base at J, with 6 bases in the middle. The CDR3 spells CASSQDYPNTEAFF. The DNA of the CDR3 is TGTGCCAGCAGCCAAGATTACCCGAACACTGAAGCTTTCTTT. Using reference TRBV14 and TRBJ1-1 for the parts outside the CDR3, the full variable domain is EAGVTQFPSHSVIEKGQTVTLRCDPISGHDNLYWYRRVMGKEIKFLLHFVKESKQDESGMPNNRFLAERTGGTYSTLKVQPAELEDSGVYFCASSQDYPNTEAFFGQGTRLTVV.

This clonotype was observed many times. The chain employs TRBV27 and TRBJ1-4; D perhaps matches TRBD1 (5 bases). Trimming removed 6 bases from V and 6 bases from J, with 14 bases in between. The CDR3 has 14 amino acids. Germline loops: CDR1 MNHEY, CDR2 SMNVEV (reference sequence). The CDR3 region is CASSMGLRDEKLFF. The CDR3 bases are TGTGCCAGCAGCATGGGGCTTAGAGATGAAAAACTGTTTTTT.

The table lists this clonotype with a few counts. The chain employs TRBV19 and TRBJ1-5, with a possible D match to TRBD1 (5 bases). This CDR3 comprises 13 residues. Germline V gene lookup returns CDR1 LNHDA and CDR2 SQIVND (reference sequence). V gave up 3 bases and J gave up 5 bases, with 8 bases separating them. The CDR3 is CASSMDKDQPQHF. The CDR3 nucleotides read TGTGCCAGTAGTATGGACAAGGATCAGCCCCAGCATTTT.

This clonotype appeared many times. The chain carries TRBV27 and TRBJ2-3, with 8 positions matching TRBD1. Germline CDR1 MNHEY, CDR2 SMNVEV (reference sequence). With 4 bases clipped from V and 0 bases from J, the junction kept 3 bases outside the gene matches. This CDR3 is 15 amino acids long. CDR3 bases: TGTGCCAGCAGTTCGGGACAGGCTAGCACAGATACGCAGTATTTT. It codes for CASSSGQASTDTQYF.

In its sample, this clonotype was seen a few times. The CDR3 spells CSARTLGNEQFF. DNA of the CDR3: TGCAGCGCTAGGACATTGGGCAATGAGCAGTTCTTC. This chain links TRBV29-1 with TRBJ2-1; D is perhaps TRBD1 (5 bases). V was shortened by 7 bases and J by 6 bases, with 13 bases between the two germline ends. CDR1 and CDR2 from the germline V gene are SQVTM and ANQGSEA. This CDR3 is built from 12 residues.

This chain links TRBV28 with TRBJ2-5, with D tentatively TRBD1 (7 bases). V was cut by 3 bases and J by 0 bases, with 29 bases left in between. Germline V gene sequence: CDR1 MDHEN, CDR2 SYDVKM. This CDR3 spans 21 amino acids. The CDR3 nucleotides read TGTGCCAGCAGTTTGGTAAGGGGGCTATCCCCCTTAGCGGAGTACCAAGAGACCCAGTACTTC. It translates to CASSLVRGLSPLAEYQETQYF.

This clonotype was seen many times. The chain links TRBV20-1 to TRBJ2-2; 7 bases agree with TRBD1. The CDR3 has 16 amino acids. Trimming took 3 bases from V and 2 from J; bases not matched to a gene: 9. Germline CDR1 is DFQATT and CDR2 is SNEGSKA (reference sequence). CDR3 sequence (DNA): TGCAGTGCTAGGAGCCACCGGGACAGAAACACCGGGGAGCTGTTTTTT. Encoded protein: CSARSHRDRNTGELFF.

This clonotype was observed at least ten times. This CDR3 is CAIRGTSGSSYEQYF. In DNA, the CDR3 is TGTGCCATCAGGGGGACTAGCGGGAGCTCCTACGAGCAGTACTTC. The chain carries TRBV10-3 and TRBJ2-7; 14 bases align to TRBD2. The CDR3 extends over 15 amino acids. CDR1 ENHRY and CDR2 SYGVKD come from the germline V gene. Trimming at V came to 6 bases and at J to 0 bases, leaving 1 base not matched to a gene.

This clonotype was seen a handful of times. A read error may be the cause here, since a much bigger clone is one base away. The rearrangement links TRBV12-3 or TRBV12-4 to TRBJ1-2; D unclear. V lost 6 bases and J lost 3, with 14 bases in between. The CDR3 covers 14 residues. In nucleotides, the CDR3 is TGTGCCAGCAGCTTTCAGCAGAGGGACTATGGCTACACCTTC. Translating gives CASSFQQRDYGYTF.

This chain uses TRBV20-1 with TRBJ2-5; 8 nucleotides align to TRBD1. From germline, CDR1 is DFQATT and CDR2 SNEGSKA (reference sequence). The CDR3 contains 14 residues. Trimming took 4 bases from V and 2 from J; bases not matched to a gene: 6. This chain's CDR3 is CSAKDRAQQETQYF. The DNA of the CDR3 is TGCAGTGCTAAGGACAGGGCACAACAAGAGACCCAGTACTTC.

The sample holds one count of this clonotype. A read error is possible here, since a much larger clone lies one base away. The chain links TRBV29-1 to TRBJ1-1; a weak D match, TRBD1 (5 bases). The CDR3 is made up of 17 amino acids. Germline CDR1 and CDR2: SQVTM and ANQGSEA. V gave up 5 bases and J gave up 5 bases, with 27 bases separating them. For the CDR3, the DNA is TGCAGCGTTAAACCCCACGGGGCAGGGAGGTCTGAAACTGAAGCTTTCTTT. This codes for CSVKPHGAGRSETEAFF.

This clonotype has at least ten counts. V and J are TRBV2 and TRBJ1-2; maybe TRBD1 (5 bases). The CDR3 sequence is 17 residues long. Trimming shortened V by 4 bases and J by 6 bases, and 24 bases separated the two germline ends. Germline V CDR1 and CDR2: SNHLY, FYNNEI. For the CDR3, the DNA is TGTGCCAGCAGTGCCGGCCAGGGACTGCGGGGGGTTAATGGCTACACCTTC. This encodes CASSAGQGLRGVNGYTF.

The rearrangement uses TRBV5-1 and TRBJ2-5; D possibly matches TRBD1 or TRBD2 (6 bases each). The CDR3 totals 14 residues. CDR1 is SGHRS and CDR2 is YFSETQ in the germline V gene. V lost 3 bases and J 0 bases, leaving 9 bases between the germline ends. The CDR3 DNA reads TGCGCCAGCAGCTGGAGGGGGGACCAAGAGACCCAGTACTTC. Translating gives CASSWRGDQETQYF.

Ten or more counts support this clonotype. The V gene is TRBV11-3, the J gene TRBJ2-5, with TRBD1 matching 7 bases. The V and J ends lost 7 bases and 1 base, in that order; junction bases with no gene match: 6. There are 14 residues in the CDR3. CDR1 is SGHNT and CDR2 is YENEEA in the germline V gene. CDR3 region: CASNQQGPQETQYF. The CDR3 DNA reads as TGTGCCAGCAACCAACAGGGGCCCCAAGAGACCCAGTACTTC.

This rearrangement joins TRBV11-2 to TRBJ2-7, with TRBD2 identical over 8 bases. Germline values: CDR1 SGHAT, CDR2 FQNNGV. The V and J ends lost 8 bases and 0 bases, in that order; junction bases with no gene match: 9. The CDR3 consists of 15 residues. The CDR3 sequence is CASSRVAGISYEQYF. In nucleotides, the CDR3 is TGTGCCAGCTCTCGCGTAGCGGGAATCTCCTACGAGCAGTACTTC.

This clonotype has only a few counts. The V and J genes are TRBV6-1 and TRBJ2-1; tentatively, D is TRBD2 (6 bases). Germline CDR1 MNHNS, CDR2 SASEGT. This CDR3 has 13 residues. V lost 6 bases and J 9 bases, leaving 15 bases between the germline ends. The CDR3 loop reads CASSPGAGSEQFF. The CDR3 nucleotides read TGTGCCAGCAGCCCCGGGGCGGGAAGTGAGCAGTTCTTC.

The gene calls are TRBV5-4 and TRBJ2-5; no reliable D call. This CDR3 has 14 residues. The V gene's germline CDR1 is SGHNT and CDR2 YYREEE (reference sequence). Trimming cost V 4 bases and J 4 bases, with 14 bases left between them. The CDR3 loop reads CASSGPIYSETQYF. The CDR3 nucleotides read TGTGCCAGCAGCGGACCCATTTACTCAGAGACCCAGTACTTC.

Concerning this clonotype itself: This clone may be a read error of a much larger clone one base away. The CDR3 DNA is TGCAGTGCTCCACCACACCTGTTCAACTGGGGGAGTGACGCTTTCTTT. Amino acids: CSAPPHLFNWGSDAFF. This sequence joins TRBV20-1 and TRBJ1-1, with a possible D match to TRBD1 (5 bases). Deletions cut 5 bases from V and 11 bases from J, with 30 bases between. The V gene's germline CDR1 is DFQATT and CDR2 SNEGSKA (reference sequence). The CDR3 runs 16 residues.

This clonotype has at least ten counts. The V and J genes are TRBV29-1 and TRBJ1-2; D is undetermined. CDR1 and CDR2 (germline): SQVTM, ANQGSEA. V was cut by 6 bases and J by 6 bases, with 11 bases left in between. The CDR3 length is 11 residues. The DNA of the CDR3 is TGCAGCGTCTCCGGCGGAGATGGCTACACCTTC. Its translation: CSVSGGDGYTF.

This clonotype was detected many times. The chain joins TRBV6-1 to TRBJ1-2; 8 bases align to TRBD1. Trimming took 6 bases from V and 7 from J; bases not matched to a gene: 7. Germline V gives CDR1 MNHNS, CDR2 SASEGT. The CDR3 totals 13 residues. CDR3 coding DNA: TGTGCCAGCAGATACGGACAGGGAGTTGGCTACACCTTC. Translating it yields CASRYGQGVGYTF.

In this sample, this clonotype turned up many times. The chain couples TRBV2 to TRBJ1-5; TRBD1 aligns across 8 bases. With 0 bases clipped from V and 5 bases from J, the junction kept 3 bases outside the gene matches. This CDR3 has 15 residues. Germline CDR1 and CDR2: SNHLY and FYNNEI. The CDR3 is CASSEAQTGDQPQHF. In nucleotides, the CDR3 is TGTGCCAGCAGTGAAGCTCAGACAGGGGATCAGCCCCAGCATTTT. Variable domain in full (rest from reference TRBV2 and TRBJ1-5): EPEVTQTPSHQVTQMGQEVILRCVPISNHLYFYWYRQILGQKVEFLVSFYNNEISEKSEIFDDQFSVERPDGSNFTLKIRSTKLEDSAMYFCASSEAQTGDQPQHFGDGTRLSIL.

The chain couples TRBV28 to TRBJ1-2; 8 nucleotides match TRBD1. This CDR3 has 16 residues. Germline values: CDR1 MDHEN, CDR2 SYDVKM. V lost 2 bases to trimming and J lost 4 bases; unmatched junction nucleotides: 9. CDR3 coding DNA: TGTGCCAGCAGTTTAAATAGGCAGGGGGCCTTCTATGGCTACACCTTC. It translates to CASSLNRQGAFYGYTF.

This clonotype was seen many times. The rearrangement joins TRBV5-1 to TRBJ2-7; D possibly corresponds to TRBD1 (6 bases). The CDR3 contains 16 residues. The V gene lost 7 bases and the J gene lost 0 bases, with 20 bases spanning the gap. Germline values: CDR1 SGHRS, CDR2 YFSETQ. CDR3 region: CASSTPQGTSSYEQYF. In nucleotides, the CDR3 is TGCGCCAGCTCAACACCCCAGGGGACCTCCTCCTACGAGCAGTACTTC.

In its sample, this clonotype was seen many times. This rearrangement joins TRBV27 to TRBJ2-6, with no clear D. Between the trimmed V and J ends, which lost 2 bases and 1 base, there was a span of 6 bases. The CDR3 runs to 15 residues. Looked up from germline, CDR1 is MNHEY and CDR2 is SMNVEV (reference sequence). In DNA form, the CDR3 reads TGTGCCAGCAGTTTACTTCAGTCTGGGGCCAACGTCCTGACTTTC. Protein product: CASSLLQSGANVLTF. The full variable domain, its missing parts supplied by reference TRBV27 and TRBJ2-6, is EAQVTQNPRYLITVTGKKLTVTCSQNMNHEYMSWYRQDPGLGLRQIYYSMNVEVTDKGDVPEGYKVSRKEKRNFPLILESPSPNQTSLYFCASSLLQSGANVLTFGAGSRLTVL.

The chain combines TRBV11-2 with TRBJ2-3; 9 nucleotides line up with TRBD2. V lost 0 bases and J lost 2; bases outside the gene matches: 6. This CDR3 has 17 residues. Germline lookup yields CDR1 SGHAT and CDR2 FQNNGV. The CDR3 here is CASSLELAGVNTDTQYF. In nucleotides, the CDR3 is TGTGCCAGCAGCTTAGAATTAGCGGGAGTAAACACAGATACGCAGTATTTT.

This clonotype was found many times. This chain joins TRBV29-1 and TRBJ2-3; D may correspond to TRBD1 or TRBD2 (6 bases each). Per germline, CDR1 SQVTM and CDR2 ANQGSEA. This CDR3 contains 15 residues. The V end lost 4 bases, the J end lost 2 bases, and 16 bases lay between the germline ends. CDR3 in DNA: TGCAGCGTTGCCCCCACAGGGAGGAACACAGATACGCAGTATTTT. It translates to CSVAPTGRNTDTQYF.

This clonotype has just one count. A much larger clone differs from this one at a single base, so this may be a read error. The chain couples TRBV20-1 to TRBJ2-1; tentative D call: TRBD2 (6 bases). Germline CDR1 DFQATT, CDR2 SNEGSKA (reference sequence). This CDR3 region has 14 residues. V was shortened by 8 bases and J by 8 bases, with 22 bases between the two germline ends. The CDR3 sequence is CSTLRAAGSDEQFF. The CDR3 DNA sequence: TGCAGTACTCTCCGGGCCGCGGGGAGCGATGAGCAGTTCTTC.

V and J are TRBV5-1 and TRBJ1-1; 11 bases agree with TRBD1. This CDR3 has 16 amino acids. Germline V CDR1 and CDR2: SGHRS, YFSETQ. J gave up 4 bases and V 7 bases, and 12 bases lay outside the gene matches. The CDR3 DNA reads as TGCGCCAGCGGCCCCGGACAGGGGGCATTTAGCACTGAAGCTTTCTTT. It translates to CASGPGQGAFSTEAFF.

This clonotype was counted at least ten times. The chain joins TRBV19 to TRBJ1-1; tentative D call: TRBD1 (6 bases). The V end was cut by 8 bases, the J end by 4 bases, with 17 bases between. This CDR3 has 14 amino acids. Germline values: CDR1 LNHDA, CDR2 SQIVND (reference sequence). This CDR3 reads CASQSRTGRTEAFF. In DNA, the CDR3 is TGTGCCAGTCAATCCCGAACAGGGCGCACTGAAGCTTTCTTT. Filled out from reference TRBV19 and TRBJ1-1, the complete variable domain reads DGGITQSPKYLFRKEGQNVTLSCEQNLNHDAMYWYRQDPGQGLRLIYYSQIVNDFQKGDIAEGYSVSREKKESFPLTVTSAQKNPTAFYLCASQSRTGRTEAFFGQGTRLTVV.